This T cell receptor beta chain was captured in a study of blood T cell repertoires in COVID-19. The CDR3 has 13 amino acids. The ends were cut back, 3 bases at V and 2 bases at J, with 7 bases in the middle. Adults between roughly 18 and 89 years of age took part from 24 US areas. A few counts support this clone. This CDR3 is also generated by other DNA sequences in the sample. Repertoires were generated with immunoSEQ multiplex PCR, while TCRdb's copy carries only in-frame clones and drops some. The data contain about 280,000 clones, 88% of them singletons. This TCR was sampled from a woman aged 25 to 45 who had recovered from COVID-19. This rearrangement joins TRBV12-3 or TRBV12-4 to TRBJ1-2, with D perhaps matching TRBD1 (6 bases). The sequencing sample was made of PBMCs or T cells enriched from blood (not recorded which). CDR3 DNA: TGTGCCAGCAGTTTGAGGGGGAACTATGGCTACACCTTC. Encoded protein: CASSLRGNYGYTF.